Detailed here is one T cell receptor beta chain. The antigen is not known. This sample is part of a study of CD8+ T cells in alopecia areata. Across the whole study: Each of the treated patients was given oral tofacitinib, 5 to 10 mg twice daily, for moderate-to-severe alopecia areata.

RNA, once extracted, was reverse transcribed into cDNA for use as the sequencing template. Clones were read by immunoSEQ multiplex PCR, and TCRdb kept only the in-frame ones, dropping some. The sample lists 150,000 to 200,000 clones, about two thirds occurring once. V gave up 1 base and J gave up 14 bases, with 9 bases separating them. Looked up from germline, CDR1 is MGHRA and CDR2 is YSYEKL. The CDR3 length is 11 residues. Study outcomes and limitations: Under tofacitinib, numerous expanded lesional clonotypes remained detectable in scalp and blood. Scalp clonality decreased significantly with tofacitinib, and so did expanded CD8+ clones among the top 100.

Described treatment: oral pan-JAK inhibitor, 5-10 mg twice daily. J is TRBJ2-1 and V is TRBV4-1, with a weak D call TRBD1 (6 bases). This sequence was found in a human donor with alopecia areata. Sequenced material: CD4+ T cells sorted from blood, taken at week 4, from a patient treated with tofacitinib. CDR3 region: CASSQAGGKFF. The CDR3 DNA reads TGCGCCAGCAGCCAAGCTGGGGGCAAGTTCTTC.